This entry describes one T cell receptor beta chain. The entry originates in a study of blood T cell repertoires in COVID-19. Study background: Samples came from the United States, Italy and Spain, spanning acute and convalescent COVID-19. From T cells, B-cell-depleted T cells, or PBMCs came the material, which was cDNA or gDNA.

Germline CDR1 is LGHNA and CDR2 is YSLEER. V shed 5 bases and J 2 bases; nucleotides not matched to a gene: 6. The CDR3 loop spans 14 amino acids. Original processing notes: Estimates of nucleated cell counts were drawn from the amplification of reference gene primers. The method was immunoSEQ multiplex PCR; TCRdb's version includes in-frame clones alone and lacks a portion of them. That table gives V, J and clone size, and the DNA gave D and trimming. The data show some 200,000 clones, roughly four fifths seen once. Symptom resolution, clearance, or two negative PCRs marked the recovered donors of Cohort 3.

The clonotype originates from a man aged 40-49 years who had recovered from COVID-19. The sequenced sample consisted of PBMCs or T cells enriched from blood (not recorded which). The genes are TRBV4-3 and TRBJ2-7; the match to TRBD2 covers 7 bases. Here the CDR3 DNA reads TGCGCCAGCAGCGCGAGGGAGGGGACCTACGAGCAGTACTTC. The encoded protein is CASSAREGTYEQYF.